Following are 29 T cell receptor beta chains from one sample sequenced in a study of cytotoxic CD8 clonotypes in ibrutinib-treated CLL. Assay: immunoSEQ multiplex PCR; the TCRdb copy retains only in-frame clones and omits some. The table lists under 300,000 clones, approximately 79% of them singletons. The material was PBMCs, obtained at disease progression, from a patient treated with ibrutinib. These receptor sequences come from a human donor with chronic lymphocytic leukemia.

There are many counts of this clone. The chain employs TRBV29-1 and TRBJ1-1; 7 nucleotides match TRBD1. Germline CDR1 reads SQVTM; CDR2 reads ANQGSEA. The trim removed 3 bases at V and 4 bases at J, leaving 2 bases unmatched. CDR3 length equals 12 residues. The CDR3 loop is CSVDRGGTEAFF. CDR3 bases: TGCAGCGTTGACAGGGGGGGCACTGAAGCTTTCTTT.

The CDR3 is CASSHQGGLSNYEQYF. The CDR3 DNA is TGCGCCAGCAGCCACCAGGGGGGACTATCCAACTACGAGCAGTACTTC. The chain employs TRBV4-1 and TRBJ2-7; D assignment may be TRBD1 or TRBD2 (7 bases each). There are 16 residues in the CDR3. Trimming shortened V by 3 bases and J by 3 bases, and 18 bases separated the two germline ends. Looked up from germline, CDR1 is MGHRA and CDR2 is YSYEKL.

This chain uses TRBV6-6 with TRBJ1-2; D gene ambiguous. Germline values: CDR1 MNHNY, CDR2 SVGAGI (reference sequence). Trimming removed 2 bases from V and 8 bases from J, with 18 bases in between. The CDR3 runs 15 residues. The CDR3 DNA reads TGTGCCAGCAGTTACGACTCGGGCGGTGGCTACGGCTACACCTTC. This gives the protein CASSYDSGGGYGYTF.

This chain links TRBV2 with TRBJ2-7; 8 bases map to TRBD2. Trimming removed 6 bases from V and 9 bases from J; junction bases left unmatched: 19. The CDR3 consists of 16 residues. From germline, CDR1 is SNHLY and CDR2 FYNNEI. The CDR3 sequence: CASRGDTSGPQLGQYF. CDR3 in DNA: TGTGCCAGCAGAGGCGATACTAGCGGTCCCCAATTGGGGCAGTACTTC.

J is TRBJ1-5 and V is TRBV19, with unresolved D. This CDR3 is 13 amino acids long. Trimming shortened V by 5 bases and J by 3 bases, and 8 bases separated the two germline ends. Germline CDR1 LNHDA, CDR2 SQIVND (reference sequence). This chain's CDR3 is CASSHTPNQPQHF. Written as DNA, the CDR3 is TGTGCCAGTAGTCACACCCCCAATCAGCCCCAGCATTTT.

This clone was picked up one time. This chain links TRBV5-1 with TRBJ1-1; TRBD1 might be the D (5 bases). The CDR3 is made up of 17 amino acids. Looked up from germline, CDR1 is SGHRS and CDR2 is YFSETQ. Trimming took off 2 bases at V and 4 bases at J, with 21 bases between the two ends. The CDR3 loop reads CASSFAYRTGGGTEAFF. CDR3 bases: TGCGCCAGCAGCTTTGCCTACAGGACGGGTGGTGGCACTGAAGCTTTCTTT. The full variable domain, completed using reference TRBV5-1 and TRBJ1-1, is KAGVTQTPRYLIKTRGQQVTLSCSPISGHRSVSWYQQTPGQGLQFLFEYFSETQRNKGNFPGRFSGRQFSNSRSEMNVSTLELGDSALYLCASSFAYRTGGGTEAFFGQGTRLTVV.

Notes on this clone: One end of the junction is discordant with germline, which a read error may explain. The chain uses TRBV4-3 and TRBJ2-7; 10 bases are shared with TRBD2. The CDR3 is 19 residues long. Per the germline V gene, CDR1 is LGHNA and CDR2 is YSLEER. The DNA of the CDR3 is TGCGCTAGCAGCCAAGATGGGGCCTGGGTAGCGGGAGGATCCTACGAGCAGTACTTC. This translates into CASSQDGAWVAGGSYEQYF.

The chain links TRBV27 to TRBJ2-5, with D tentatively TRBD2 (5 bases). Germline lookup yields CDR1 MNHEY and CDR2 SMNVEV (reference sequence). V lost 5 bases and J 4 bases, leaving 11 bases between the germline ends. The CDR3 is made up of 13 amino acids. The CDR3 region has the DNA TGTGCCAGCAGTCCCCCCCGGGGAGAGACCCAGTACTTC. Translating gives CASSPPRGETQYF.

The chain couples TRBV12-5 to TRBJ2-1; D is unresolved. V was pared by 1 base and J by 4 bases, with 17 bases between. CDR1 and CDR2 (germline): LGHNT, FRNRAP. This CDR3 has 17 residues. The CDR3 DNA reads TGTGCTAGTGGTTTGGGACCCCGACGATCTAGTTACAATGAGCAGTTCTTC. It is translated as CASGLGPRRSSYNEQFF.

The chain joins TRBV9 to TRBJ2-1; unclear D gene. This CDR3 is 14 amino acids long. The ends were cut back, 0 bases at V and 9 bases at J, with 13 bases in the middle. Germline CDR1 is SGDLS and CDR2 is YYNGEE. This CDR3 is CASSVAFNGVEQFF. In DNA form, the CDR3 reads TGTGCCAGCAGCGTAGCTTTTAATGGGGTTGAGCAGTTCTTC.

J is TRBJ1-4 and V is TRBV9, with D perhaps TRBD1 (6 bases). CDR1 is SGDLS, CDR2 YYNGEE, per germline. The CDR3 covers 16 residues. The germline V and J ends were trimmed by 0 bases and 7 bases, with 16 bases remaining between them. The CDR3 sequence is CASSVATGLFIEKLFF. CDR3 coding DNA: TGTGCCAGCAGCGTAGCTACAGGGCTGTTCATTGAAAAACTGTTTTTT.

This chain uses TRBV5-4 with TRBJ2-3, with D perhaps TRBD2 (5 bases). Trimming left V 4 bases short and J 10 bases short, with 16 bases between. The CDR3 loop spans 13 amino acids. CDR1 is SGHNT, CDR2 YYREEE, per germline (reference sequence). The CDR3 sequence: CASSPPGMVAQYF. For the CDR3, the DNA is TGTGCCAGCAGCCCCCCGGGGATGGTAGCGCAGTATTTT. Complete variable domain (other parts from reference TRBV5-4 and TRBJ2-3): ETGVTQSPTHLIKTRGQQVTLRCSSQSGHNTVSWYQQALGQGPQFIFQYYREEENGRGNFPPRFSGLQFPNYSSELNVNALELDDSALYLCASSPPGMVAQYFGPGTRLTVL.

This chain joins TRBV18 and TRBJ2-3; weak D call: TRBD1 (5 bases). CDR3 length: 14 residues. The germline CDR1 and CDR2 sequences are KGHSH and LQKENI. V was cut by 2 bases and J by 5 bases, with 11 bases left in between. The CDR3 protein is CASSPGAVIDTQYF. For the CDR3, the DNA is TGTGCCAGCTCACCAGGGGCCGTAATAGATACGCAGTATTTT. Supplemented by reference TRBV18 and TRBJ2-3, the full variable domain reads NAGVMQNPRHLVRRRGQEARLRCSPMKGHSHVYWYRQLPEEGLKFMVYLQKENIIDESGMPKERFSAEFPKEGPSILRIQQVVRGDSAAYFCASSPGAVIDTQYFGPGTRLTVL.

The rearrangement uses TRBV11-1 and TRBJ2-1; no definite D call. The CDR3 runs to 14 residues. Deletions cut 2 bases from V and 5 bases from J, with 10 bases between. The germline gives CDR1 SGHAT, CDR2 FQDESV (reference sequence). CDR3 sequence reads: CASSLRWGDNEQFF. Here the CDR3 DNA reads TGTGCCAGCAGCTTAAGGTGGGGTGACAATGAGCAGTTCTTC.

This clone was recorded at least ten times. This sequence joins TRBV7-2 and TRBJ2-7; the D call may be TRBD1 or TRBD2 (5 bases each). Trimming pared 5 bases from V and 6 bases from J, leaving 11 bases between. The CDR3 totals 12 residues. In germline, CDR1 is SGHTA, CDR2 FQGNSA. As DNA, the CDR3 is TGTGCCAGCAGCATGTGGGGGAGCGAGCAGTACTTC. Translated, it gives CASSMWGSEQYF.

The chain combines TRBV9 with TRBJ1-1; perhaps TRBD1 as D (5 bases). Between the trimmed V and J ends, which lost 3 bases and 0 bases, there was a span of 12 bases. The germline gives CDR1 SGDLS, CDR2 YYNGEE. The CDR3 is made up of 15 amino acids. The CDR3 protein is CASSDEEGMNTEAFF. The CDR3 nucleotides are TGTGCCAGCAGCGATGAAGAGGGGATGAACACTGAAGCTTTCTTT.

This clone was recorded only once. V and J are TRBV9 and TRBJ1-3, with 7 bases aligning to TRBD1. The CDR3 covers 14 residues. V shed 4 bases and J 4 bases; nucleotides not matched to a gene: 5. Germline lookup yields CDR1 SGDLS and CDR2 YYNGEE. CDR3 region: CASSLRDRGNTIYF. CDR3 DNA: TGTGCCAGCAGCCTTCGGGACAGAGGAAACACCATATATTTT.

About this clone itself: It is likely a read error, because the conserved phenylalanine at the end of the CDR3 is missing. The DNA is omitted, as the CDR3 cannot be located on it reliably, and the CDR3 follows TCRdb's listing. The CDR3 loop is CASSPPSR. The chain uses TRBV13 and TRBJ2-7; the table's D call, TRBD2, was not checked against the DNA. The CDR3 has 8 amino acids, counting both end residues. CDR1 is PRHDT and CDR2 is FYEKMQ in the germline V gene (reference sequence).

V usage is TRBV15 and J usage is TRBJ2-1; D possibly corresponds to TRBD2 (5 bases). Germline V gene sequence: CDR1 LNHNV, CDR2 YYDKDF (reference sequence). The CDR3 totals 15 residues. The germline V and J ends were trimmed by 1 base and 5 bases, with 12 bases remaining between them. In nucleotides, the CDR3 is TGTGCCACCAGCAGAGGGTCGGGGATAAACAATGAGCAGTTCTTC. Translation: CATSRGSGINNEQFF.

The rearrangement joins TRBV21-1 to TRBJ1-1; TRBD1, as called in the table, went unchecked against the DNA. TRBV21-1 is assigned pseudogene status. This CDR3 region has 8 residues. Here the CDR3 reads CAIPPGHF. The DNA of the CDR3 is TGTGCCATTCCCCCGGGACACTTT.

V is TRBV5-6 and J is TRBJ1-2; D unresolved. Germline CDR1 and CDR2: SGHDT and YYEEEE. V dropped 1 base and J dropped 6 bases, with 13 bases sitting between them. This CDR3 is 14 amino acids long. Written as DNA, the CDR3 is TGTGCCAGCAGCTTGTGGAGATTTGAGGATGGCTACACCTTC. Translating gives CASSLWRFEDGYTF.

The chain couples TRBV7-9 to TRBJ1-5, with D possibly matching TRBD1 (5 bases). The CDR3 has 14 residues. Germline-derived CDR1 and CDR2 are SEHNR and FQNEAQ (reference sequence). V was shortened by 0 bases and J by 2 bases, with 5 bases between the two germline ends. CDR3 residues: CASSLATGNQPQHF. The CDR3 nucleotides are TGTGCCAGCAGCTTAGCGACAGGCAATCAGCCCCAGCATTTT.

The V call is TRBV5-4, the J call TRBJ2-1; a weak D match, TRBD1 (5 bases). The V and J ends lost 0 bases and 7 bases respectively, with 8 bases between them. CDR3 length: 13 amino acids. Germline CDR1 and CDR2: SGHNT and YYREEE (reference sequence). The CDR3 protein is CASSLVGANEQFF. In nucleotides, the CDR3 is TGTGCCAGCAGCTTGGTAGGGGCGAATGAGCAGTTCTTC.

The chain recombines TRBV5-4 with TRBJ2-7; D remains ambiguous. The V gene's germline CDR1 is SGHNT and CDR2 YYREEE (reference sequence). Trimming took off 5 bases at V and 3 bases at J, with 12 bases between the two ends. This CDR3 is 13 amino acids long. The CDR3, as DNA: TGTGCCAGCAGTCAGACCGGTGACTACGAGCAGTACTTC. Translation gives CASSQTGDYEQYF.

This sequence joins TRBV10-3 and TRBJ1-2, with a weak D call TRBD1 (5 bases). The CDR3 covers 13 residues. Germline CDR1 is ENHRY and CDR2 is SYGVKD. V lost 5 bases to trimming and J lost 6 bases, with 13 bases between them. The CDR3 here is CAISPGTDDGYTF. The CDR3 nucleotides are TGTGCCATCAGTCCCGGGACCGATGATGGCTACACCTTC.

The J gene is TRBJ2-2, the V gene TRBV29-1, with TRBD2 as a possible D gene (6 bases). Germline V lookup: CDR1 SQVTM, CDR2 ANQGSEA. The CDR3 has 15 residues. V lost 6 bases and J lost 7, with 21 bases in between. CDR3 nucleotide sequence: TGCAGCGTAGAGGCCGGGGGAGAGTTAGTCGGGGAGCTGTTTTTT. Translation gives CSVEAGGELVGELFF.

This clone is a singleton in its sample. The chain links TRBV29-1 to TRBJ2-2; D is unclear. The CDR3 contains 13 residues. The ends were cut back, 4 bases at V and 4 bases at J, with 10 bases in the middle. From germline, CDR1 is SQVTM and CDR2 ANQGSEA. Here the CDR3 DNA reads TGCAGCGTTGGCGTAGAATTCACCGGGGAGCTGTTTTTT. It yields the protein CSVGVEFTGELFF.

The J gene is TRBJ2-7, the V gene TRBV25-1, with 11 nucleotides matching TRBD2. CDR1 and CDR2 (germline): MGHDK, SYGVNS. The CDR3 is 14 amino acids. The J segment lost 3 bases and the V segment lost 3 bases, leaving 1 base of the junction unmatched. CDR3 sequence: CASSDTSGSYEQYF. CDR3 nucleotide sequence: TGTGCCAGCAGTGATACTAGCGGGAGCTACGAGCAGTACTTC.

DNA of the CDR3: TGTGCCAGCAGCGAGAACCGACAGGGGGGCTACACCTTC. Translated, it gives CASSENRQGGYTF. The chain carries TRBV9 and TRBJ1-2; 8 positions agree with TRBD1. With 3 bases clipped from V and 8 bases from J, the junction kept 6 bases outside the gene matches. The length of the CDR3 is 13 residues. Germline V gives CDR1 SGDLS, CDR2 YYNGEE.